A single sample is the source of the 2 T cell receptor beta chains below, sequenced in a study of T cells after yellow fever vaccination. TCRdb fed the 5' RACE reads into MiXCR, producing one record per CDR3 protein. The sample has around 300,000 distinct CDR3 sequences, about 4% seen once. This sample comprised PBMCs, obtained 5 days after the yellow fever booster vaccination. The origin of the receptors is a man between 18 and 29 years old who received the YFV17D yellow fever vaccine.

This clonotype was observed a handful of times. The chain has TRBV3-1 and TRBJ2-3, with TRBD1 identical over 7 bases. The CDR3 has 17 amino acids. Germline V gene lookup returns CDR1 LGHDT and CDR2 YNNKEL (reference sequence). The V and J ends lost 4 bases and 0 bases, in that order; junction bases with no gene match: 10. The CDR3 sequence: CASSLWTGPPSTDTQYF. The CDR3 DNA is TGTGCCAGCAGCCTATGGACAGGCCCTCCCAGCACAGATACGCAGTATTTT.

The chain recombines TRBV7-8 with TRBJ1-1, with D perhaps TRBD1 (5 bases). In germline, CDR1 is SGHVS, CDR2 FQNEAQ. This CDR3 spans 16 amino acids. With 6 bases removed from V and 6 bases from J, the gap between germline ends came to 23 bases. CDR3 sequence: CASRLTRGRYSAEAFF. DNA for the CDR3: TGTGCCAGCAGACTAACCCGGGGACGCTACAGCGCTGAAGCTTTCTTT.